The source of this T cell receptor beta chain is a study of PD-1 blockade in mismatch repair-deficient tumors. Libraries were prepared by immunoSEQ multiplex PCR; TCRdb keeps only in-frame clonotypes and omits some of them. The sample yields about 130,000 clones, about nine tenths seen once. The CDR3 sequence is 15 residues long. Germline V CDR1 and CDR2: MDHEN, SYDVKM. With V trimmed by 6 bases and J by 4 bases, 12 bases remained unmatched. The V and J genes are TRBV28 and TRBJ2-7; TRBD2 matches 7 bases. The TCR comes from an adult with mismatch repair-deficient cancer. This specimen consisted of peripheral blood, obtained 70 to 72 weeks after starting pembrolizumab. In nucleotides, the CDR3 is TGTGCCAGCAGGTCCTTGGGAGGGCCATCTTACGAGCAGTACTTC. It codes for CASRSLGGPSYEQYF.